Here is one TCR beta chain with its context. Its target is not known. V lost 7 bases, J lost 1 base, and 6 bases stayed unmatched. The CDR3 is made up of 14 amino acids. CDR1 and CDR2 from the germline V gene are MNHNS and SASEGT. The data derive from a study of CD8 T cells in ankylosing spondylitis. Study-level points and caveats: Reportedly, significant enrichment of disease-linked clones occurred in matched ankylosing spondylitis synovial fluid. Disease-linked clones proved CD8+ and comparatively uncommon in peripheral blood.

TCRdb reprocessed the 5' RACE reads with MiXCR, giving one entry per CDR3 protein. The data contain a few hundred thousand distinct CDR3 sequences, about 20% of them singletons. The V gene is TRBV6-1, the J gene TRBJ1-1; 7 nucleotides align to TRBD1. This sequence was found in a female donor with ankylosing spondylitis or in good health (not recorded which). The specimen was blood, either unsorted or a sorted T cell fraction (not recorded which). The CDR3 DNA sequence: TGTGCCAGCAAACCGGGACAGTCGAACACTGAAGCTTTCTTT. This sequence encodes CASKPGQSNTEAFF.